These T cell receptor beta chains were read from a single sample in a study of early T cells in non-severe SARS-CoV-2 infection. TCRdb re-derived calls from the 5' RACE reads in MiXCR, one entry per CDR3 protein. Seen here are around 50,000 distinct CDR3 sequences, around 12% observed once, and the top ten hold 2.9%. The sequencing sample was made of whole blood. The origin of the receptors is an adult who was a healthcare worker with PCR-confirmed SARS-CoV-2 infection or an uninfected control (not recorded which). Both conserved end residues are part of each CDR3. The D gene is left open where the match is weak. A clone size is listed for some rows: how often the clone was seen (once, few, many), or a class if it is expanded.

d_gene,j_gene,len,abundance,v_gene,CDR3aa,CDR3nt
NA,TRBJ2-1,14,NA,TRBV12-3/TRBV12-4,CTSRPRRSYNEQFF,TGTACCAGCAGACCGAGAAGGTCCTACAATGAGCAGTTCTTC
TRBD1,TRBJ1-5,16,NA,TRBV20-1,CSASRRDRGQNQPQHF,TGCAGTGCTAGTCGCCGGGACAGGGGTCAAAATCAGCCCCAGCATTTT
NA,TRBJ2-1,16,many,TRBV7-9,CASSLRPGTGNNEQFF,TGTGCCAGCAGCTTAAGGCCGGGGACTGGAAACAATGAGCAGTTCTTC
TRBD1,TRBJ1-2,13,many,TRBV5-4,CASSLDRGSGYTF,TGTGCCAGCAGCTTGGACAGGGGTAGTGGCTACACCTTC
TRBD1,TRBJ1-2,16,NA,TRBV28,CASSPSGTGDDYGYTF,TGTGCCAGCAGTCCCTCCGGGACAGGGGATGACTATGGCTACACCTTC
NA,TRBJ2-6,17,NA,TRBV9,CASSVSTGLSGANVLTF,TGTGCCAGCAGCGTTTCGACAGGACTCTCTGGGGCCAACGTCCTGACTTTC
TRBD2,TRBJ2-1,16,few,TRBV11-3,CASSLDGAGGVDEQFF,TGTGCCAGCAGCTTAGATGGCGCGGGAGGGGTCGATGAGCAGTTCTTC
NA,TRBJ1-1,14,NA,TRBV18,CASSPEMADTEAFF,TGTGCCAGCTCGCCTGAGATGGCGGACACTGAAGCTTTCTTT
TRBD1,TRBJ1-2,16,NA,TRBV20-1,CSARDPQGPLRHGYTF,TGCAGTGCTAGAGACCCACAGGGGCCTCTCCGTCACGGCTACACCTTC
NA,TRBJ1-5,14,few,TRBV19,CASNAPSFNQPQHF,TGTGCCAGTAACGCCCCCAGCTTCAATCAGCCCCAGCATTTT
NA,TRBJ2-1,15,many,TRBV14,CASSLYEGSYNEQFF,TGTGCCAGCAGCCTTTACGAAGGGTCCTACAATGAGCAGTTCTTC
TRBD2,TRBJ2-5,18,few,TRBV13,CASSLTTSGGYPRETQYF,TGTGCCAGCAGCTTGACAACTAGCGGGGGTTACCCGAGGGAGACCCAGTACTTC
NA,TRBJ2-3,11,many,TRBV6-5,CASSSSVMEYF,TGTGCCAGCAGCTCGTCTGTTATGGAGTATTTT
NA,TRBJ2-1,13,few,TRBV20-1,CSAGPTVNNEQFF,TGCAGTGCTGGACCGACAGTTAACAATGAGCAGTTCTTC
NA,TRBJ2-7,14,many,TRBV7-2,CASSLGPTGSEQYF,TGTGCCAGCAGCTTAGGCCCTACAGGTAGCGAGCAGTACTTC
NA,TRBJ2-3,19,many,TRBV5-4,CASSLFSRVFRGSTDTQYF,TGTGCCAGCAGCTTGTTCTCGAGGGTCTTTCGGGGGTCCACAGATACGCAGTATTTT
TRBD2,TRBJ2-5,18,many,TRBV5-5,CASSWGPATSGIQETQYF,TGTGCCAGCAGCTGGGGCCCCGCGACTAGCGGGATCCAAGAGACCCAGTACTTC
TRBD1,TRBJ1-2,15,many,TRBV19,CASSIPGQGNYGYTF,TGTGCCAGTAGTATCCCGGGACAGGGGAACTATGGCTACACCTTC